This T cell receptor beta chain was captured by sequencing in a study of beta chain features in type 1 diabetes. Study findings and constraints: VDJ junctions in type 1 diabetes patients carried more deletions and fewer insertions. Because the template was cDNA, high-expressing cells might be over-represented. In comparison with healthy donors, patients had naive, central memory and Treg TCRB repertoires that appeared more similar.

As every portion of the isolated RNA was reverse transcribed, the sequencing read expressed TCRB transcripts. TCRdb keeps only in-frame clones here, not all; method: immunoSEQ multiplex PCR. The profile shows roughly 150,000 clones, around 10% of them singletons. A heparinised blood draw that averaged roughly 120 mL was obtained once from each donor. Of note for this clone: The antigen remains unidentified.

Sequencing was done on a sample of central memory CD4+ T cells from blood. This sequence was found in a man between 18 and 29 years old in good health.

CDR3 region: CASRLRGRLENIQYF. Written as DNA, the CDR3 is TGTGCCAGCAGATTAAGGGGGCGCCTGGAAAACATTCAGTACTTC. This rearrangement joins TRBV7-2 to TRBJ2-4, with 7 nucleotides matching TRBD1. Germline V CDR1 and CDR2: SGHTA, FQGNSA. The CDR3 is 15 amino acids. The ends lost 6 bases at V and 5 bases at J; junction bases unmatched: 10.